This entry is about one TCR beta chain. The antigen is undetermined. Donors gave about 2.5 ml of blood apiece. Germline V lookup: CDR1 MNHNY, CDR2 SVGAGI (reference sequence). The CDR3 contains 14 residues. This record belongs to a study of monozygotic twins with inflammatory bowel disease. Study-wide results and limits: Perhaps reflecting limited power, concordant and discordant twins did not differ in repertoire similarity.

Each sample's cDNA came from eight separate reactions. TCRdb re-called the 5' RACE reads and catalogs CDR3 proteins one per entry, DNA excluded. The specimen's table records 110,000 or so distinct CDR3 sequences. The receptor was isolated from a human donor with ulcerative colitis or Crohn's disease, or a healthy co-twin of an affected twin (not recorded which). Sequencing used blood. V usage is TRBV6-6 and J usage is TRBJ2-7. The CDR3: CASSYSGGTYEQYF.